The rows below give T cell receptor beta chains drawn from one sample of a study of T cells after yellow fever vaccination. TCRdb used MiXCR to reprocess the 5' RACE reads, holding one entry per CDR3 protein. The sample lists hundreds of thousands of distinct CDR3 sequences; more than 8.5% were seen once. The sequenced sample was PBMCs, obtained on the day of the first yellow fever vaccination. These receptors were taken from a man aged 18 to 29 who received the YFV17D yellow fever vaccine. Each CDR3 is given with its conserved first and last residue. A D gene is named only where the DNA matches it firmly.

v_call	cdr3_length	d_call	j_call	cdr3_aa
TRBV9	16	NA	TRBJ2-6	CASSVGVSSGANVLTF
TRBV20-1	15	TRBD1	TRBJ2-3	CSARRPDRDTDTQYF
TRBV11-3	14	NA	TRBJ1-1	CASSSDGTNTEAFF
TRBV7-2	11	NA	TRBJ2-7	CASSLSDQRYF
TRBV5-5	18	NA	TRBJ2-1	CASSFRRTFLSSYNEQFF
TRBV20-1	13	NA	TRBJ2-2	CSARDQVTGELFF
TRBV20-1	17	TRBD1	TRBJ1-6	CSANAPGQGGIGSPLHF
TRBV20-1	16	NA	TRBJ1-2	CSARDPRRQDNYGYTF
TRBV3-1	14	NA	TRBJ2-3	CASSQDWGKDTQYF
TRBV5-1	17	TRBD2	TRBJ2-1	CASSYPSGGAVVGEQFF
TRBV12-3/TRBV12-4	17	NA	TRBJ2-6	CASGGPAGGPGANVLTF
TRBV5-5	15	TRBD1	TRBJ2-1	CASSPTGKSYNEQFF
TRBV10-2	13	NA	TRBJ2-5	CASSVSGRETQYF
TRBV29-1	11	NA	TRBJ2-1	CSVLGSREQFF
TRBV15	15	TRBD2	TRBJ2-3	CATSRSGGDQDTQYF
TRBV10-3	14	NA	TRBJ2-2	CAIRGGTNTGELFF
TRBV4-1	15	NA	TRBJ1-6	CASSQEGLTPSPLHF
TRBV7-9	13	NA	TRBJ2-7	CASSLLPRYEQYF
TRBV20-1	18	TRBD2	TRBJ2-3	CSARDPSGGAEGTDTQYF
TRBV7-9	14	NA	TRBJ2-7	CASSPTGNVLKQYF
TRBV10-2	14	NA	TRBJ2-5	CAAAWAGAEETQYF
TRBV4-1	16	NA	TRBJ1-2	CASSPTPGPPSGGYTF
TRBV4-1	15	NA	TRBJ1-4	CASSLIAYIGEKLFF
TRBV5-1	16	NA	TRBJ1-2	CASSWKADSPNYGYTF